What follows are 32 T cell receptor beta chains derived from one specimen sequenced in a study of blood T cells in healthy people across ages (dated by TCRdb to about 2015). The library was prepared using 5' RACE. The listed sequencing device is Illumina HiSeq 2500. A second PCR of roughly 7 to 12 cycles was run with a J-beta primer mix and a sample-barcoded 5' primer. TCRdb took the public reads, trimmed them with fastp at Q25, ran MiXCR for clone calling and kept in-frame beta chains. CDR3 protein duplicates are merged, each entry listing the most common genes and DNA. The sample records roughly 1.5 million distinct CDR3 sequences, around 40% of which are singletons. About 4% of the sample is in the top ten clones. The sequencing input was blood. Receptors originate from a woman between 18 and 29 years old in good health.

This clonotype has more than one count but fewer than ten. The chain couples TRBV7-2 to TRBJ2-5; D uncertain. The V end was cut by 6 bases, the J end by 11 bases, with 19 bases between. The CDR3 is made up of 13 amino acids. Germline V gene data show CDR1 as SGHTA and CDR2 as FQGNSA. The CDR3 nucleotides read TGTGCCAGCAGGATCATGACCTACAATGAGCAGTACTTC. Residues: CASRIMTYNEQYF.

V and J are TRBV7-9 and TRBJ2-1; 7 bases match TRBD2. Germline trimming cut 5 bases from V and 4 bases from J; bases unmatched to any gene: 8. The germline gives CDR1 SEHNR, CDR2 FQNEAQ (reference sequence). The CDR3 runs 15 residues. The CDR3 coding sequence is TGTGCCAGCAGCCCCCGGTGGGGGGGATACAATGAGCAGTTCTTC. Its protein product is CASSPRWGGYNEQFF.

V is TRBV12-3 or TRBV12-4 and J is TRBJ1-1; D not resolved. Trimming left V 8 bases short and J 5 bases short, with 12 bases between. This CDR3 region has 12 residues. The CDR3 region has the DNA TGTGCCAGCGGTCCCAGAGGGACTGAAGCTTTCTTT. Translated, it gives CASGPRGTEAFF.

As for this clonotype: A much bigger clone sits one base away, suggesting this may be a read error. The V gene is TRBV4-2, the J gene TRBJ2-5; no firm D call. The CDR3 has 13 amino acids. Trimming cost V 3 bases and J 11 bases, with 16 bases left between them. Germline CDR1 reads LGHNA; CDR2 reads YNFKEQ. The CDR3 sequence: CASSHTRANEQYF. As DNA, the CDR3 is TGTGCCAGCAGCCATACCCGGGCCAATGAGCAGTACTTC.

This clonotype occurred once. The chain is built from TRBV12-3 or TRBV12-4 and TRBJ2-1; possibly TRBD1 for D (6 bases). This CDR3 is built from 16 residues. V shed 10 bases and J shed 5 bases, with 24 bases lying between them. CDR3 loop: CANSHSRDKNNNEQFF. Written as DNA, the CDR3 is TGTGCCAACAGCCATAGCCGGGACAAAAACAACAATGAGCAGTTCTTC.

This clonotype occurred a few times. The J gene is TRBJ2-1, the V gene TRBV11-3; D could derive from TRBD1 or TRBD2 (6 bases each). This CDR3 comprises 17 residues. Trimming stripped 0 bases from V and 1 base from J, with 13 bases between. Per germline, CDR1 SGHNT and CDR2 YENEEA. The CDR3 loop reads CASSLDKWGASYNEQFF. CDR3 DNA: TGTGCCAGCAGCTTAGATAAGTGGGGGGCTTCCTACAATGAGCAGTTCTTC.

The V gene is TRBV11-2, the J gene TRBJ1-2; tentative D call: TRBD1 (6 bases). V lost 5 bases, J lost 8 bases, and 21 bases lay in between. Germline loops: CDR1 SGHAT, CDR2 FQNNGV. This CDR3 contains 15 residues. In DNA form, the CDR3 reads TGTGCCAGCAGCGGTATCACCGGGACAAGGGGCGGCTACACCTTC. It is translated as CASSGITGTRGGYTF. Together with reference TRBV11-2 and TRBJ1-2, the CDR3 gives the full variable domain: EAGVAQSPRYKIIEKRQSVAFWCNPISGHATLYWYQQILGQGPKLLIQFQNNGVVDDSQLPKDRFSAERLKGVDSTLKIQPAKLEDSAVYLCASSGITGTRGGYTFGSGTRLTVV.

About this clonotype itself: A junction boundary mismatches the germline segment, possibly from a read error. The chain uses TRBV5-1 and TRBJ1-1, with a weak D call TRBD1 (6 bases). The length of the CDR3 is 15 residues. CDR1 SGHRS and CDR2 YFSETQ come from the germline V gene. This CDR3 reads CAGSLAWTVNTEAFF. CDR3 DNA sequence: TGCGCCGGCAGCTTGGCCTGGACAGTGAACACTGAAGCTTTCTTT.

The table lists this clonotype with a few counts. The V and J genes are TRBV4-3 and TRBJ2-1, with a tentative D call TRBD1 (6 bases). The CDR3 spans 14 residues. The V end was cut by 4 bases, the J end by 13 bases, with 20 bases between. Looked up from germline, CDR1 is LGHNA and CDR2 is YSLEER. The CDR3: CASSPINQGPYQFF. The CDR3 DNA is TGCGCCAGCAGCCCGATAAACCAGGGGCCGTATCAGTTCTTC.

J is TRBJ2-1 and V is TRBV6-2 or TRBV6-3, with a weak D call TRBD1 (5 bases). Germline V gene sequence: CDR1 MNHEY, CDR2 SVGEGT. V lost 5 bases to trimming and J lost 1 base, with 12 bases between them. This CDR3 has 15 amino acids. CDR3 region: CASSRTKGSYNEQFF. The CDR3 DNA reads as TGTGCCAGCAGTCGTACGAAGGGGTCCTACAATGAGCAGTTCTTC.

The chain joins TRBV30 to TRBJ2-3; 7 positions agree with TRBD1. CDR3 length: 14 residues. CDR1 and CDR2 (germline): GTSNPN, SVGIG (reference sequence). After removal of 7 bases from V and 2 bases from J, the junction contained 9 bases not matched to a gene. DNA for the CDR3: TGTGCCTTTGTACGGACAGGAGACACAGATACGCAGTATTTT. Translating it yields CAFVRTGDTDTQYF. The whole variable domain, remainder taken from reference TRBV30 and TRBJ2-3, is SQTIHQWPATLVQPVGSPLSLECTVEGTSNPNLYWYRQAAGRGLQLLFYSVGIGQISSEVPQNLSASRPQDRQFILSSKKLLLSDSGFYLCAFVRTGDTDTQYFGPGTRLTVL.

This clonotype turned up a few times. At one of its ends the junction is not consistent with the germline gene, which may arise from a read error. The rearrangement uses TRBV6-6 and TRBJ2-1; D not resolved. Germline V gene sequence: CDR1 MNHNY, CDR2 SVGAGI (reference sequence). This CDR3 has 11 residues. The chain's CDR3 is CASSPLNGQFF. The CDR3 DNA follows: TGTGCCAGCAGTCCCCTCAATGGGCAGTTCTTC.

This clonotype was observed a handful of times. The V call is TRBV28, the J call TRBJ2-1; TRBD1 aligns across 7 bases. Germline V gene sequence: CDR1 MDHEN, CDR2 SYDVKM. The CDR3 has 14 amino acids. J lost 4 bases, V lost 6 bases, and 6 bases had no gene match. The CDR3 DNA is TGTGCCAGCAGACCCGGGACAGAATACAATGAGCAGTTCTTC. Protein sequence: CASRPGTEYNEQFF.

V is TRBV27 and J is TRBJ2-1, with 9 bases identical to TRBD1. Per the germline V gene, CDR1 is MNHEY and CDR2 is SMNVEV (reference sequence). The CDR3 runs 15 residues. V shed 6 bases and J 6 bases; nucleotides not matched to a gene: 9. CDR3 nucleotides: TGTGCCAGCAGCCTGGGACAGGGATATGCCAATGAGCAGTTCTTC. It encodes CASSLGQGYANEQFF.

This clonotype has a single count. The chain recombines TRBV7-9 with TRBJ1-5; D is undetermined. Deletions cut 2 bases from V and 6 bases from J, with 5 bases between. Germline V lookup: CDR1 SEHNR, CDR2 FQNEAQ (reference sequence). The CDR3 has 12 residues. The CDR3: CASSLPFQPQHF. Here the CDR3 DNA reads TGTGCCAGCAGCTTACCTTTTCAGCCCCAGCATTTT.

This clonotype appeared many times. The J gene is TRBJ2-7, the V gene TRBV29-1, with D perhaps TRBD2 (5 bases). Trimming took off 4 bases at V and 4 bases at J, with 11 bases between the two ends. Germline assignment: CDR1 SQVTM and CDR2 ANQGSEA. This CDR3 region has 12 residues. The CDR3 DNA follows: TGCAGCGTTGGAGGTGAGCGGTACGAGCAGTACTTC. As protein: CSVGGERYEQYF.

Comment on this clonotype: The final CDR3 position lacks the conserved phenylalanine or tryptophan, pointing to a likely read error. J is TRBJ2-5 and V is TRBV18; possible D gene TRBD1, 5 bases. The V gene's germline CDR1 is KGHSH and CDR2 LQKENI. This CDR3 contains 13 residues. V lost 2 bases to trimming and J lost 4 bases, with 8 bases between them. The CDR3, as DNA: TGTGCCAGCTCACCAGGGCAGGGAGAGACCCAGTACCTC. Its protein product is CASSPGQGETQYL.

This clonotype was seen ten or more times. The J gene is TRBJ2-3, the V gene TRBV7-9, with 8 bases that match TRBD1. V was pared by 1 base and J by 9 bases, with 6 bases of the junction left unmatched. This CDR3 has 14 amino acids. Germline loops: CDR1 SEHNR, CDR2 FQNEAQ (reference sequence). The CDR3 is CASSLGHTGGTQYF. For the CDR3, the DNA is TGTGCCAGCAGCTTAGGCCATACAGGGGGAACGCAGTATTTT.

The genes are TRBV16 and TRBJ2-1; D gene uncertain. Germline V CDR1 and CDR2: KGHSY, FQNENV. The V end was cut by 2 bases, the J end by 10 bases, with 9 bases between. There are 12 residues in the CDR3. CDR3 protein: CASSQNGYEQFF. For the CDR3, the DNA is TGTGCCAGCAGCCAAAATGGCTACGAGCAGTTCTTC.

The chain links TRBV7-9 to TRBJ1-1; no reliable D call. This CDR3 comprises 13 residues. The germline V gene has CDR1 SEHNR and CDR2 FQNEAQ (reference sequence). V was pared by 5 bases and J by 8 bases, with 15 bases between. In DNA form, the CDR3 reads TGTGCCAGCAGCGGGAGGACCGCCACGGAAGCTTTCTTT. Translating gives CASSGRTATEAFF.

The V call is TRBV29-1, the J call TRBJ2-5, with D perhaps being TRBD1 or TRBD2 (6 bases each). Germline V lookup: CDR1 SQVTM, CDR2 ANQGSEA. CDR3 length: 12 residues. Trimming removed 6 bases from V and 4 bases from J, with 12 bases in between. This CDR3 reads CSVHEGGETQYF. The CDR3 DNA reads TGCAGCGTCCACGAGGGGGGAGAGACCCAGTACTTC.

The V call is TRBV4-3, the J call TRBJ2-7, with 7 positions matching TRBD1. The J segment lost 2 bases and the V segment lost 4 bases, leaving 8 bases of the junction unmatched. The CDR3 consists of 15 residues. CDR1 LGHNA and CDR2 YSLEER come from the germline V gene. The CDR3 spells CASSRHRDSPYEQYF. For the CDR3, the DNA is TGCGCCAGCAGCCGGCACCGGGACAGCCCCTACGAGCAGTACTTC.

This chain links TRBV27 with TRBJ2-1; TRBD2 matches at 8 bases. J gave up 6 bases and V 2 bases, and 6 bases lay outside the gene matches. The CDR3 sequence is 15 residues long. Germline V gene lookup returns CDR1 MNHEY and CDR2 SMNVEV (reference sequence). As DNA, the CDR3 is TGTGCCAGCAGTTTAAGGCGGGAGGCTCGCAATGAGCAGTTCTTC. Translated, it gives CASSLRREARNEQFF.

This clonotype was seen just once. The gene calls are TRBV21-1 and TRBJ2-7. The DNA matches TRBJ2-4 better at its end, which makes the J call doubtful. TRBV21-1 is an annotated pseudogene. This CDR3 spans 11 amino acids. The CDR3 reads CAEQKQNIQYF. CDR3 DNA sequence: TGTGCTGAGCAGAAACAAAACATTCAGTACTTC.

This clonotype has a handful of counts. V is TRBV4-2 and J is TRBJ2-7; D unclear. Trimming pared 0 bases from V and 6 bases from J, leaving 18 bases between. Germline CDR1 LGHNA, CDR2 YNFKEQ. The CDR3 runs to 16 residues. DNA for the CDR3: TGTGCCAGCAGCCAAGATTTAAGCCTGATCGTGGGCGAGCAGTACTTC. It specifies CASSQDLSLIVGEQYF.

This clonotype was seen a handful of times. As DNA, the CDR3 is TGCAGCGTGGAGGTCACGGAGACCCAGTACTTC. Translated: CSVEVTETQYF. The chain employs TRBV29-1 and TRBJ2-5, with D perhaps matching TRBD2 (5 bases). V lost 6 bases, J lost 5 bases, and 10 bases lay in between. Germline V gene sequence: CDR1 SQVTM, CDR2 ANQGSEA. This CDR3 has 11 amino acids.

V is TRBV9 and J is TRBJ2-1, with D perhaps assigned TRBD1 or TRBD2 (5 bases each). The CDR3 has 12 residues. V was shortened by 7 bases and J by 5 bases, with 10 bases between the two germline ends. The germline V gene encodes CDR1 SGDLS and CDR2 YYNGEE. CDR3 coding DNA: TGTGCCAGCGAGGGGCCGGACAATGAGCAGTTCTTC. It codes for CASEGPDNEQFF.

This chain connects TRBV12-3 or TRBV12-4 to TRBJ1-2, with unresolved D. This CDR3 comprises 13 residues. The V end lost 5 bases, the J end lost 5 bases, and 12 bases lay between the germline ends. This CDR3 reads CASSIGPLYGYTF. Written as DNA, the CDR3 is TGTGCCAGCAGTATTGGACCACTTTATGGCTACACCTTC.

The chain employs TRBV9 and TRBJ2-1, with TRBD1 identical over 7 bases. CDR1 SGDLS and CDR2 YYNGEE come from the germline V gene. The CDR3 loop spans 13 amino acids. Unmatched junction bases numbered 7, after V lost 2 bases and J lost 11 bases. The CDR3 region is CASSVLTGNKQFF. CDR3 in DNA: TGTGCCAGCAGCGTCCTGACAGGGAATAAGCAGTTCTTC.

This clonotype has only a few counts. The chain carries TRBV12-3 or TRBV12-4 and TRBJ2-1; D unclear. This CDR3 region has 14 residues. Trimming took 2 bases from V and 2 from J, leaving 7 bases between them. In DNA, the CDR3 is TGTGCCAGCAGTTTACGGCTAGCCTACAATGAGCAGTTCTTC. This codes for CASSLRLAYNEQFF.

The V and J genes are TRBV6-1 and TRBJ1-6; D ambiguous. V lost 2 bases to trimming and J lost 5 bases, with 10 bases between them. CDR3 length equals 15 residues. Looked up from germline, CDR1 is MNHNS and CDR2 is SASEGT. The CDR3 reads CASSELGPDNSPLHF. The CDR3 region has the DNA TGTGCCAGCAGTGAACTAGGGCCAGATAATTCACCCCTCCACTTT.

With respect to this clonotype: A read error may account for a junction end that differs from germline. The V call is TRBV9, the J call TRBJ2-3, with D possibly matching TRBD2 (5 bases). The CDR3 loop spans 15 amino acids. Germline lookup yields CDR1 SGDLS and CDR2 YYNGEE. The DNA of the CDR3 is TGTGCCTGCAGCGTTGGGAGCGCTCCCACAGATACGCAGTATTTT. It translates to CACSVGSAPTDTQYF.